These T cell receptor beta chains were read from a single sample in a study of blood T cell repertoires in COVID-19. Some clones are missing from TCRdb's copy, which holds only in-frame ones; the method was immunoSEQ multiplex PCR. This table holds about 250,000 clones, about 85% found once. The sequenced sample consisted of peripheral blood. The receptors come from a man younger than 30 with active or convalescent COVID-19. CDR3s include the opening cysteine and the closing phenylalanine or tryptophan. D genes are given only for firm matches. Only part of the rows carry a size: once, few, many, or a class if the clone is expanded.

clone_size d_call j_call v_call cdr3_nt cdr3_aa
. TRBD1 TRBJ2-7 TRBV11-2 TGTGCCAGCCATGGACAGGGCCGGTACGAGCAGTACTTC CASHGQGRYEQYF
. TRBD1 TRBJ1-5 TRBV28 TGTGCCAGCACCGACCGGGACAGGGGTTCCCAGCCCCAGCATTTT CASTDRDRGSQPQHF
. . TRBJ1-5 TRBV5-1 TGCGCCAGCAGCCCCTCGGCAGGGAATCAGCCCCAGCATTTT CASSPSAGNQPQHF
. . TRBJ2-2 TRBV7-9 TGTGCCAGCAGCCCAAAGTCCGGGACAACGAACACCGGGGAGCTGTTTTTT CASSPKSGTTNTGELFF
. . TRBJ2-5 TRBV13 TGTGCCAGCAGCTACGCCGAGGAGTCCGAGACCCAGTACTTC CASSYAEESETQYF
once . TRBJ2-5 TRBV5-1 TGCGCCAGCAGCGGACAGCAGCAAGAGACCCAGTACTTC CASSGQQQETQYF
. TRBD2 TRBJ2-3 TRBV4-2 TGTGCCAGCAGCCAAGATCGGGAGGCTAGCGGGGCTAGCACAGATACGCAGTATTTT CASSQDREASGASTDTQYF
. TRBD1 TRBJ2-3 TRBV2 TGTGCCAGCAGTGAATGGGGACAGGGTTCGGATACGCAGTATTTT CASSEWGQGSDTQYF
once TRBD2 TRBJ2-1 TRBV6-5 TGTGCCAGCTCGGCGGGAGGGCCCGTTGAGCAGTTCTTC CASSAGGPVEQFF
. TRBD2 TRBJ2-1 TRBV5-1 TGCGCCAGCAGCTTGGAAGCCAGCGGGGATGAGCAGTTCTTC CASSLEASGDEQFF
. TRBD1 TRBJ2-5 TRBV18 TGTGCCAGCTCACCCCTGGACAGGGAAGAGACCCAGTACTTC CASSPLDREETQYF
. . TRBJ1-3 TRBV7-9 TGTGCCAGCAGCCCGACAAGTTTGTCTGGAAACACCATATATTTT CASSPTSLSGNTIYF
. TRBD2 TRBJ2-2 TRBV6-2/TRBV6-3 TGTGCCAGCAGTTACTCCGATAAGGGAGGGCCAACCGGGGAGCTGTTTTTT CASSYSDKGGPTGELFF
. TRBD2 TRBJ2-5 TRBV15 TGTGCCACCAGCGGAATAGCGGGAGGGCCAGAGACCCAGTACTTC CATSGIAGGPETQYF
. TRBD1 TRBJ1-3 TRBV7-9 TGTGCCAGCAACCGGGGACAGAGCTATGGAAACACCATATATTTT CASNRGQSYGNTIYF
. TRBD2 TRBJ2-4 TRBV11-2 TGTGCCAGCAGCTCCACGGCGGGAGGGCCGGACATTCAGTACTTC CASSSTAGGPDIQYF
. . TRBJ1-2 TRBV7-9 TGTGCCAGCAGCCCAGGTGGATTTTTGGACACCAAAATTTATGGCTACACCTTC CASSPGGFLDTKIYGYTF
. TRBD2 TRBJ2-1 TRBV4-3 TGCGCCAGCAGCCAAGATAGCGGGGGAGATTACAATGAGCAGTTCTTC CASSQDSGGDYNEQFF
. TRBD1 TRBJ2-7 TRBV7-2 TGTGCCAGCAGCTTACCTCCGGGACAGGGGTCGACCTACGAGCAGTACTTC CASSLPPGQGSTYEQYF
. TRBD2 TRBJ2-1 TRBV11-2 TGTGCCAGCAGCGCCGCTACCGGGGGGTACAATGAGCAGTTCTTC CASSAATGGYNEQFF
. . TRBJ2-5 TRBV11-2 TGTGCCAGCAGCTTATTCGGGAAAGAGACCCAGTACTTC CASSLFGKETQYF
. . TRBJ1-1 TRBV7-8 TGTGCCAGCAGCTCCGACTCGTATTGGGACATGAACACTGAAGCTTTCTTT CASSSDSYWDMNTEAFF
. TRBD1 TRBJ1-1 TRBV12-3/TRBV12-4 TGTGCCAGCTGTGGACAGGTCTCCACTGAAGCTTTCTTT CASCGQVSTEAFF
. . TRBJ2-3 TRBV7-8 TGTGCCAGCAGCTTAGAGGAGGGGGGGGCAGGAGATACGCAGTATTTT CASSLEEGGAGDTQYF
. TRBD1 TRBJ2-7 TRBV27 TGTGCCAGCAGTTTAGGGACAGGGCCCCACGAGCAGTACTTC CASSLGTGPHEQYF
. . TRBJ1-3 TRBV6-5 TGTGCCAGCAGTCCTTTGACAGGCGTAAACACCATATATTTT CASSPLTGVNTIYF
. . TRBJ1-6 TRBV7-3 TGTGCCAGCAGCTCACAGCCGAATTCACCCCTCCACTTT CASSSQPNSPLHF
. . TRBJ1-5 TRBV5-1 TGCGCCAGCAGCCCGGGACGGGGAGGCGATCAGCCCCAGCATTTT CASSPGRGGDQPQHF
. . TRBJ1-5 TRBV5-4 TGTGCCAGCAGCTTGGGAGGGACTATCAATCAGCCCCAGCATTTT CASSLGGTINQPQHF
. TRBD1 TRBJ1-3 TRBV10-3 TGTGCCATCAGTGAGGGGGACAGATTCTCTGGAAACACCATATATTTT CAISEGDRFSGNTIYF